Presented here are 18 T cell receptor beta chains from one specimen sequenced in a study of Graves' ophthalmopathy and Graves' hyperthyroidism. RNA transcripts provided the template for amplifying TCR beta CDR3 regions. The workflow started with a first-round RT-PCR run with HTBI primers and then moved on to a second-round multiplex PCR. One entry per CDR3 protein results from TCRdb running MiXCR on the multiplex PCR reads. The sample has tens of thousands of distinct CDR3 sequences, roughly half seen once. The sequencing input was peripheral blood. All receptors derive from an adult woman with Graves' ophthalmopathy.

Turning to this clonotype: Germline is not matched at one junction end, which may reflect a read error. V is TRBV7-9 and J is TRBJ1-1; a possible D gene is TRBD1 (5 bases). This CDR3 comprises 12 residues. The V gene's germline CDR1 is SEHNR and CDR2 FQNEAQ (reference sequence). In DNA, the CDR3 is TGTGCCTGCAGCCTCGGGCAGGGAGAGGCTTTCTTT. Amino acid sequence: CACSLGQGEAFF.

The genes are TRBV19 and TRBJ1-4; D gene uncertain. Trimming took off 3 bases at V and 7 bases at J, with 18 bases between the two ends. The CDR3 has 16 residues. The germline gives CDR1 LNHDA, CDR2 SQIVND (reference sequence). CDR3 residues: CASSIGGSESGEKLFF. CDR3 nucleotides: TGTGCCAGTAGTATTGGCGGGAGCGAGTCTGGTGAAAAACTGTTTTTT.

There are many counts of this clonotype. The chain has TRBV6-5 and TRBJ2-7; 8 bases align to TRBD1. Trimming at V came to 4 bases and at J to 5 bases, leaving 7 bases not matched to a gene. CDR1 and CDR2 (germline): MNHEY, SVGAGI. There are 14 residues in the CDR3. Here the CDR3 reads CASSFRDRFNEQYF. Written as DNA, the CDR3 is TGTGCCAGCAGTTTCCGGGACAGGTTCAACGAGCAGTACTTC.

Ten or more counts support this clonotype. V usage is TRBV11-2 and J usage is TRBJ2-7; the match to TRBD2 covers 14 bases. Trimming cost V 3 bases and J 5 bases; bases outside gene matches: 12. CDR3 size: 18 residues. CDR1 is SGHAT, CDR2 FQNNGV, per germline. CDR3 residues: CASSLREPGLAGAHEQYF. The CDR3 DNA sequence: TGTGCCAGCAGCTTGAGGGAACCGGGACTAGCGGGAGCCCACGAGCAGTACTTC.

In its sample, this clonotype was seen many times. For the CDR3, the DNA is TGTGCCTGGAGGATAGGGAGTGCAACCTACGAGCAGTACTTC. It is translated as CAWRIGSATYEQYF. The V call is TRBV30, the J call TRBJ2-7; maybe TRBD2 (5 bases). V lost 3 bases, J lost 2 bases, and 14 bases lay in between. The V gene's germline CDR1 is GTSNPN and CDR2 SVGIG (reference sequence). The CDR3 loop spans 14 amino acids.

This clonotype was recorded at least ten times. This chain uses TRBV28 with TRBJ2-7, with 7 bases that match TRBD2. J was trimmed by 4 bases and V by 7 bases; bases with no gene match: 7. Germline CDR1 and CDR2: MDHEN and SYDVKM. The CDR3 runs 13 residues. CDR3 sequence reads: CASTPGREYEQYF. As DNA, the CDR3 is TGTGCCAGCACCCCAGGGCGGGAGTACGAGCAGTACTTC.

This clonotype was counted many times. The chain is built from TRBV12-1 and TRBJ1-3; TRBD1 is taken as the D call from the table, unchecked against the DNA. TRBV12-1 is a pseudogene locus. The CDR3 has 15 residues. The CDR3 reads CASRGQRGAGNTIYF. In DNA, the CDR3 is TGTGCCAGCAGGGGGCAGCGAGGGGCTGGAAACACCATATATTTT.

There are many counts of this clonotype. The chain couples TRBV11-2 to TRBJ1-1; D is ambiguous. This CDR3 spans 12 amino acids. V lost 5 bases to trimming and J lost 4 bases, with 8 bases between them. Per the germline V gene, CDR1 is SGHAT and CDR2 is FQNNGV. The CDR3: CASSPAVTEAFF. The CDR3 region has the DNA TGTGCCAGCAGCCCGGCGGTCACTGAAGCTTTCTTT. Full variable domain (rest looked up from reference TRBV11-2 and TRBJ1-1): EAGVAQSPRYKIIEKRQSVAFWCNPISGHATLYWYQQILGQGPKLLIQFQNNGVVDDSQLPKDRFSAERLKGVDSTLKIQPAKLEDSAVYLCASSPAVTEAFFGQGTRLTVV.

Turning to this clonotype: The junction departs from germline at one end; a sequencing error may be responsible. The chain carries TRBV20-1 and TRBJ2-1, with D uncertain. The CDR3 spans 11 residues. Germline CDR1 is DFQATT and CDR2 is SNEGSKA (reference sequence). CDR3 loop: CNARPSSEQFF. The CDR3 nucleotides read TGCAATGCTAGACCCAGCAGTGAGCAGTTCTTC.

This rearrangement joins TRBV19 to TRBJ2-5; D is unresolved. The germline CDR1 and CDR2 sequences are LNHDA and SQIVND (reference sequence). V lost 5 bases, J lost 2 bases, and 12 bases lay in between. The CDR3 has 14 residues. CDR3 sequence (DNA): TGTGCCAGTAGTGTAGGAGCAAGACAAGAGACCCAGTACTTC. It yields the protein CASSVGARQETQYF.

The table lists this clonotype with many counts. This chain's CDR3 is CAISPGQGYEQYF. CDR3 nucleotides: TGTGCCATCAGCCCGGGACAGGGCTACGAGCAGTACTTC. The gene calls are TRBV10-3 and TRBJ2-7, with TRBD1 matching over 9 bases. The ends lost 6 bases at V and 3 bases at J; junction bases unmatched: 3. Germline V gives CDR1 ENHRY, CDR2 SYGVKD. The CDR3 has 13 residues.

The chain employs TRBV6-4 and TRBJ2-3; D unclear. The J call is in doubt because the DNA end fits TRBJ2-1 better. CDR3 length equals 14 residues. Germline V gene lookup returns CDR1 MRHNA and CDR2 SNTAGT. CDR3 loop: CASSDSAYTDTQFF. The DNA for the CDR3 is TGTGCCAGCAGTGACTCTGCCTACACAGATACGCAGTTCTTC.

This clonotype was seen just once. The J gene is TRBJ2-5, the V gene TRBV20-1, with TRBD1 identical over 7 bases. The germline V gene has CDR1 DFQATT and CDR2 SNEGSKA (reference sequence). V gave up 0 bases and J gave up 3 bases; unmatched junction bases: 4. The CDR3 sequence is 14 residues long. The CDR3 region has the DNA TGCAGTGCTAGAGATGGACAGGATGAAGAGACCCAGTACTTC. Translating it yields CSARDGQDEETQYF.

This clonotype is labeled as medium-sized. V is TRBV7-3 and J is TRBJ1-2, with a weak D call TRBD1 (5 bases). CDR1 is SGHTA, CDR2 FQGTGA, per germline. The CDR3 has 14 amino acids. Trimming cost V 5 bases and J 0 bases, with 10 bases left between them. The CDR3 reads CASSQDSSNYGYTF. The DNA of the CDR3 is TGTGCCAGCAGCCAAGACAGCTCTAACTATGGCTACACCTTC.

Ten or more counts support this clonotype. CDR3 bases: TGTGCCAGCAGTGAAGGCAGGGGCTATGGCTACACCTTC. This sequence encodes CASSEGRGYGYTF. V is TRBV6-1 and J is TRBJ1-2, with D maybe TRBD1 (6 bases). The CDR3 contains 13 residues. Germline V gene sequence: CDR1 MNHNS, CDR2 SASEGT. Trimming cost V 1 base and J 4 bases, with 7 bases left between them.

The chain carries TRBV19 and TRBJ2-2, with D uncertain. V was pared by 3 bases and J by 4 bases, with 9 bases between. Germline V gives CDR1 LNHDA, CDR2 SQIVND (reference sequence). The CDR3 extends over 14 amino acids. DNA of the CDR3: TGTGCCAGTAGTATCCTTTTGGGCACCGGGGAGCTGTTTTTT. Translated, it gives CASSILLGTGELFF.

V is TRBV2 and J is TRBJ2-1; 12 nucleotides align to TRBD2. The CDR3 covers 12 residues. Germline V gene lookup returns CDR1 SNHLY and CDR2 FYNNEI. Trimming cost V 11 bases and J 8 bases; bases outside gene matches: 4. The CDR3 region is CAGRTSGDEQFF. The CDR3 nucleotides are TGTGCCGGACGGACTAGCGGGGATGAGCAGTTCTTC.

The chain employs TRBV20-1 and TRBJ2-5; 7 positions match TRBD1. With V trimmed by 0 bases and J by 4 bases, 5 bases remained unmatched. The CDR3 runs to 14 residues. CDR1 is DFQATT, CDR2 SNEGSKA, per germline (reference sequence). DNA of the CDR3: TGCAGTGCTAGAGATCCGACAGGGAGAGAGACCCAGTACTTC. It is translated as CSARDPTGRETQYF.